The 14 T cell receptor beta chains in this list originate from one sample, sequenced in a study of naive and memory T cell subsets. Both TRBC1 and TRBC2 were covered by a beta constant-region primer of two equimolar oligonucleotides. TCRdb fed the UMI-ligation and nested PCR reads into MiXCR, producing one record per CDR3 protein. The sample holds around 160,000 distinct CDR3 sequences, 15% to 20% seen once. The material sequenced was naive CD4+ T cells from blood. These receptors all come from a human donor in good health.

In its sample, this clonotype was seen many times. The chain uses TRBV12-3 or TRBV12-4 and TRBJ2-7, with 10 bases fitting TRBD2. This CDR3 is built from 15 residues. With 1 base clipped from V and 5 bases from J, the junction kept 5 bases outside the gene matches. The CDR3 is CASSLGSSGRDEQYF. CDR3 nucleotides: TGTGCCAGCAGTTTAGGTTCTAGCGGGAGAGACGAGCAGTACTTC.

CDR3 in DNA: TGTGCCATCAGTTCTAGCGGTGTTCCCTACGAGCAGTACTTC. Protein product: CAISSSGVPYEQYF. The V and J genes are TRBV10-3 and TRBJ2-7; 7 bases map to TRBD2. CDR1 is ENHRY, CDR2 SYGVKD, per germline. The CDR3 has 14 amino acids. V lost 5 bases and J lost 2; bases outside the gene matches: 6.

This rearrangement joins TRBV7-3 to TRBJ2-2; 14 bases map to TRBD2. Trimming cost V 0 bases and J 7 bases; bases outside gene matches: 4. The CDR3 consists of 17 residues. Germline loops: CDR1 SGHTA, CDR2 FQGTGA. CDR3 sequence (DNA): TGTGCCAGCAGCTTAACGATGGGACTAGCGGGAGACGGGGAGCTGTTTTTT. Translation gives CASSLTMGLAGDGELFF.

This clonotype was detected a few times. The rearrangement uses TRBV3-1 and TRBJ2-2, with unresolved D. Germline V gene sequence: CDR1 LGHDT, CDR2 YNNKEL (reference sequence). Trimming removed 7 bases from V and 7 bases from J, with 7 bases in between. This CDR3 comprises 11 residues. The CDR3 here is CASTRSGELFF. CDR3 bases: TGTGCCAGCACCCGTAGCGGGGAGCTGTTTTTT.

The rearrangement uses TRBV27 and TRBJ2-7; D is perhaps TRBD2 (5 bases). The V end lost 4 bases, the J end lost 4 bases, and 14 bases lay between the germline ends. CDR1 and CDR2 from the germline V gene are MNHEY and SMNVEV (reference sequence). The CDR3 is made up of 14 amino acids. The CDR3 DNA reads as TGTGCCAGCAGTTCTATCCGGGATTTATACGAGCAGTACTTC. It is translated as CASSSIRDLYEQYF.

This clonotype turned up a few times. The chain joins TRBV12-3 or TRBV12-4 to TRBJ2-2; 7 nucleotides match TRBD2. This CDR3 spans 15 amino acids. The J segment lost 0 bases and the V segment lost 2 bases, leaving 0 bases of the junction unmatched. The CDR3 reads CASSLSGTNTGELFF. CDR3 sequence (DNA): TGTGCCAGCAGTTTAAGCGGGACGAACACCGGGGAGCTGTTTTTT.

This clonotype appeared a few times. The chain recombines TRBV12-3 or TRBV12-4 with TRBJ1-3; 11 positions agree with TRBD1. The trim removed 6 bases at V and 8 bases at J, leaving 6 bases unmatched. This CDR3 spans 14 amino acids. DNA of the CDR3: TGTGCCAGCAGCACGGACAGGGGGCATGACACCATATATTTT. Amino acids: CASSTDRGHDTIYF.

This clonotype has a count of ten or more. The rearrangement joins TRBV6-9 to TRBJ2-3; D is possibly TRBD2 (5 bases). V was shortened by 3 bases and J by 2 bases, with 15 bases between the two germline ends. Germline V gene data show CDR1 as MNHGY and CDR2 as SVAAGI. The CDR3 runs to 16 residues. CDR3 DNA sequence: TGTGCCAGCAGTTACGGGGTAGCTTGGGCCACAGATACGCAGTATTTT. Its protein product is CASSYGVAWATDTQYF.

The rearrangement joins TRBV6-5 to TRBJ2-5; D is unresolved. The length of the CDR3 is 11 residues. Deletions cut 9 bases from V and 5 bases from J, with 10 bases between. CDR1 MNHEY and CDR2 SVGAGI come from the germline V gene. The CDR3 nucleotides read TGTGCCAGAAGGCGCAGGGAGACCCAGTACTTC. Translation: CARRRRETQYF.

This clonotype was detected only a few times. The CDR3 coding sequence is TGTGCCAGCAGTTTGGACGGGACTGAATATTTT. Protein product: CASSLDGTEYF. This rearrangement joins TRBV28 to TRBJ1-3, with D possibly matching TRBD1 (5 bases). The CDR3 length is 11 residues. V gave up 3 bases and J gave up 15 bases, with 12 bases separating them. Germline assignment: CDR1 MDHEN and CDR2 SYDVKM.

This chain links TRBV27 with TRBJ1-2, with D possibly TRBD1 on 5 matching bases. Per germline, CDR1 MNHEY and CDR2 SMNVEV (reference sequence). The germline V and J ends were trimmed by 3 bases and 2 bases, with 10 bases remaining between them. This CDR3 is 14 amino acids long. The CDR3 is CASSFSRANYGYTF. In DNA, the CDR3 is TGTGCCAGCAGTTTCTCCAGGGCCAACTATGGCTACACCTTC.

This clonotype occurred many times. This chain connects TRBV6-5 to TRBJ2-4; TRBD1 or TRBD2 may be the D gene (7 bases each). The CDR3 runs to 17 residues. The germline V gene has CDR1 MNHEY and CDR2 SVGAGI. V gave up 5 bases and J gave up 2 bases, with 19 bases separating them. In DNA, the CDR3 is TGTGCCAGCAGTCGTCCAGGGGGGGGAGAGTCCAAAAACATTCAGTACTTC. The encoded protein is CASSRPGGGESKNIQYF.

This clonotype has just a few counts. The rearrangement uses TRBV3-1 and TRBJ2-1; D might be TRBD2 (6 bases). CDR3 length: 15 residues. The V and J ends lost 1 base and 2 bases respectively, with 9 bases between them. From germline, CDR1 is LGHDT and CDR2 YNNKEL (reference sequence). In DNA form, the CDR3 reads TGTGCCAGCAGCCAAGCGGGACTCACCTACAATGAGCAGTTCTTC. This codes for CASSQAGLTYNEQFF.

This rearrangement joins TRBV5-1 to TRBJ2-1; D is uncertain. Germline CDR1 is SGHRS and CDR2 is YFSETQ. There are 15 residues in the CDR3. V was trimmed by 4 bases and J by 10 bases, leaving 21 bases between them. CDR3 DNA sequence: TGCGCCAGCAGCCTGGTCGGAGAAAATCTAGGGGAGCAGTTCTTC. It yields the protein CASSLVGENLGEQFF.